This TCR beta chain was sequenced for a study of read filtering for tumor transcriptome and immune sequencing (TCRdb year 2020). For the wider study: The cohort was composed of about 16 male and about 14 female patients, with a mean age of approximately 66 years and an age range of roughly 45 to 80. Under revised international staging, 8 or 9 patients fell into R-ISS I, more than 15 into R-ISS II and roughly 7 into R-ISS III. After DNase treatment, whole-transcriptome libraries were prepared using the TruSeq RNA Access Library Prep Kit. TCR-region mapped reads per sample ranged from about 3.5 to 11 million with IR-seq versus only roughly 80 to 1273 with RNA-seq. TCR repertoires obtained by targeted immune repertoire sequencing and by bulk whole-transcriptome sequencing performed on the same bone marrow samples were compared. One main goal was a read-filtering strategy for immune repertoire data, in particular deciding whether clonotypes backed by only one read should be removed.

Starting from 400 to 450 ng RNA, TCR libraries were constructed with the Immunoverse kit using molecular barcoded adaptors that cover the alpha/delta and beta/gamma chains. TCR library preparation used the same RNA that was used for transcriptome sequencing. Sequencing of the TCR libraries was done on an Illumina HiSeq 4000 with 2 x 150 cycles. The paper's data handling went like this. With MiXCR, TCR reads were aligned to human V, D, J and C references and assembled into CDR3 clonotypes, with quality filtering and error correction included. Clonotype counts and gene usage diversity were analyzed with the tcR package in R. Raw mapping reads were checked after the RNA-seq reads had been mapped by STAR aligner version 2.5.3a onto the human GRCh37 genome. To test how sequencing depth affected the clonotypes detected, IR-seq fastq files were randomly downsampled with Seqtk 1.3. TCRdb's own reprocessing of the public reads used fastp at Q25 and MiXCR and kept productive beta chains. Rows merge per CDR3 protein into single entries with the most common DNA and genes. The V and J calls follow TCRdb's processing rather than the paper's. This sample holds 100,000 to 150,000 distinct CDR3 sequences; 13% were observed only once. More than 9.5% of the sample comes from the top ten.

V gives up 4 bases and J gives up 6 bases, and the segment between their germline ends measures 16 bases. From the cysteine through the phenylalanine, the CDR3 covers 15 amino acids. Only the CDR3 DNA is retained, 45 bases long and in frame from the first base. Findings and caveats that apply to the study as a whole: Clonotypes were captured by IR-seq at much higher depth and more reliably than by RNA-seq, and smaller IR-seq throughput was sufficient for identification of most shared clonotypes. In IR-seq, single-read clonotypes were approximately 80% of clonotypes but 3% to 4% of total reads; in RNA-seq they were 74.6% of clonotypes and about 41% of reads. The sorted CD138-negative fraction was not purified T cells but a mixed bone marrow immune population. The correlation between IR-seq and RNA-seq shared clonotype proportions was increased by removal of single-read clonotypes.

Every patient had bone marrow sampled at the time of active disease. Ficoll-Hypaque density gradient centrifugation was used to isolate bone marrow mononuclear cells. Myeloma plasma cells were removed and CD138-negative cells were obtained by negative selection following labeling with CD138 magnetic microbeads on a MACS separator. Flow cytometry with CD138 antibodies on an Attune NxT was used to check how pure the isolated cells were. Total RNA was extracted using TRIzol reagent and was quantified on a NanoDrop spectrophotometer. For each patient, the CD138-negative bone marrow sample underwent paired RNA-seq and IR-seq. To note about this clonotype: Its antigen remains undetermined. No quality values exist for individual bases; no much larger clone is one base distant.

The sequence was obtained from a donor at least 40 years old with multiple myeloma. The rearrangement combines TRBV12-3 or TRBV12-4 with TRBJ1-5; TRBD1 is a possible D gene, resting on 6 matching bases. Sequences were obtained from a population of CD138-negative cells sorted from bone marrow. What the cell subset or site label conveys for this sample: bone marrow mononuclear cells depleted of CD138+ plasma/myeloma cells by negative magnetic selection. The DNA sequence is given as TGTGCCAGCAGTTCCTACGGGGGGGCTGGTCAGCCCCAGCATTTT. Translation gives CASSSYGGAGQPQHF.